The clone carrying this T cell receptor (beta chain) was observed a few times. The target antigen is unknown. This CDR3 is 14 amino acids long. The ends were cut back, 3 bases at V and 6 bases at J, with 15 bases in the middle. Germline lookup yields CDR1 DFQATT and CDR2 SNEGSKA (reference sequence). These data are taken from a study of T cell responses to AZD1222 COVID-19 vaccine. Method: immunoSEQ multiplex PCR; TCRdb's copy keeps in-frame clones and lacks some. In the table there are about 97,000 clones, over 75% of which are singletons. Study-wide results and caveats: Spike-specific TCR breadth and depth grew following two AZD1222 doses.

The sample consisted of peripheral blood, taken on day 0 of AZD1222 vaccination. The genes are TRBV20-1 and TRBJ1-5, with a tentative D call TRBD1 (5 bases). The receptor comes from an adult in good health. DNA for the CDR3: TGCAGTGCTAGTCGGGGTCGGGGGGGTCAGCCCCAGCATTTT. This translates into CSASRGRGGQPQHF.